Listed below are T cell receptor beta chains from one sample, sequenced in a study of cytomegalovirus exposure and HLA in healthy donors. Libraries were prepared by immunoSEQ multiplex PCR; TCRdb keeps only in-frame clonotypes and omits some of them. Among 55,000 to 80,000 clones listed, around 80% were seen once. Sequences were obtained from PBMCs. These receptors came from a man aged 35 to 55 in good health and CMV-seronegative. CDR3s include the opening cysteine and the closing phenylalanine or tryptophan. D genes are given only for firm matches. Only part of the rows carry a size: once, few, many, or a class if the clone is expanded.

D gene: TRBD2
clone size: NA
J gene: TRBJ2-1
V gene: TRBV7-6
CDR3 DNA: TGTGCCAGCAGCCTGACTAGCGGGAGTTTTAATGAGCAGTTCTTC
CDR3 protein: CASSLTSGSFNEQFF

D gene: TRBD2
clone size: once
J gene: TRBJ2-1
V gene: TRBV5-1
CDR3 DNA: TGCGCCAGCAGCTTGGTTAGTGCGGGAGCCTACAATGAGCAGTTCTTC
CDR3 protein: CASSLVSAGAYNEQFF

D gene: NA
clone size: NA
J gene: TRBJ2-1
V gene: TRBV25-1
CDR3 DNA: TGTGCCAGCAGTGAGAACAGTCAGGTTACTGAGCAGTTCTTC
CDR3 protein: CASSENSQVTEQFF

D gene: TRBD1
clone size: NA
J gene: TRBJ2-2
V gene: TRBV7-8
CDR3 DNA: TGTGCCAGCAGCGCCCGGACAGGTGCGAACACCGGGGAGCTGTTTTTT
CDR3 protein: CASSARTGANTGELFF

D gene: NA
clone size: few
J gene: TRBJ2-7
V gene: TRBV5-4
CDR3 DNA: TGTGCCAGCAGTTTATATATAAGGACCGTAGCGCGCTCCTACGAGCAGTACTTC
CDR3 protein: CASSLYIRTVARSYEQYF

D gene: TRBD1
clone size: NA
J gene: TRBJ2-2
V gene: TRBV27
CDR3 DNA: TGTGCCAGCAGTTTGAACAGGGGGTTCACCGGGGAGCTGTTTTTT
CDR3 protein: CASSLNRGFTGELFF

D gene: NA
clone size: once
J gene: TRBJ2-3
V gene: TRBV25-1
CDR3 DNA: TGTGCCAGCAGGGGCCGTTCGGGAGAAGGCACAGATACGCAGTATTTT
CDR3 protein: CASRGRSGEGTDTQYF

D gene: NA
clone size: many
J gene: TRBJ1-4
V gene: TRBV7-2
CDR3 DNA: TGTGCCAGCAGAAGAGGGGGTGGTAATGAAAAACTGTTTTTT
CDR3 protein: CASRRGGGNEKLFF

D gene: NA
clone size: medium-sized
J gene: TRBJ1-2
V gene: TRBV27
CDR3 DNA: TGTGCCAGCAGTTTATCTTCCGCCGGGGGGAGAGATGGCTACACCTTC
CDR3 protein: CASSLSSAGGRDGYTF

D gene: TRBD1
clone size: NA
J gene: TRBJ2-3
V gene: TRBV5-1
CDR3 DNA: TGCGCCAGCAGTAGGACAGGGCAAGATACGCAGTATTTT
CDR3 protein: CASSRTGQDTQYF

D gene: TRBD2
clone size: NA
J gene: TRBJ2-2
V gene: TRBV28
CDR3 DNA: TGTGCCAGCAGTCCGGGACTAGCGGGAGACACCGGGGAGCTGTTTTTT
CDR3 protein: CASSPGLAGDTGELFF

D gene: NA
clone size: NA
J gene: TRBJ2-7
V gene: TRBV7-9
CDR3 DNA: TGTGCCAGCAGCTCTACAGGGACCTACGAGCAGTACTTC
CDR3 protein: CASSSTGTYEQYF

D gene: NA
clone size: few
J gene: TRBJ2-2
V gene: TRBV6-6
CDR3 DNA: TGTGCCAGCACCAACAACCCGAACACCGGGGAGCTGTTTTTT
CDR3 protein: CASTNNPNTGELFF

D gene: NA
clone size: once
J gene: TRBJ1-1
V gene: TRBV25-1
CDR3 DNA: TGTGCCAGCAGTGACAGGTCCTACACTGAAGCTTTCTTT
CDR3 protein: CASSDRSYTEAFF

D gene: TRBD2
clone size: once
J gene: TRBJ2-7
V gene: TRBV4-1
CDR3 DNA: TGCGCCAGCAGCCCCCGGGAGGGCGCCTACGAGCAGTACTTC
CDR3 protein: CASSPREGAYEQYF

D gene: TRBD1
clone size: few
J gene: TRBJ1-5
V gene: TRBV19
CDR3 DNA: TGTGCCAGTAGTGCATACAGGGGTTTAGTAGATCAGCCCCAGCATTTT
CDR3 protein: CASSAYRGLVDQPQHF

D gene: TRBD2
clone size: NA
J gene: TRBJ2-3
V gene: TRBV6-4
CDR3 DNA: TGTGCCAGCCGGACTAGCGGGAGGAGCACAGATACGCAGTATTTT
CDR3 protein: CASRTSGRSTDTQYF

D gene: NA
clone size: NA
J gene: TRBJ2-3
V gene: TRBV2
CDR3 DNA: TGTGCCAGCAGTGAAAACGGGGGAGGACTCACAGATACGCAGTATTTT
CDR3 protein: CASSENGGGLTDTQYF

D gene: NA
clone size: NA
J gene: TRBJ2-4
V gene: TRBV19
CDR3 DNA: TGTGCCAGTAGTATCCCCAGGGCAGATGGGGACATTCAGTACTTC
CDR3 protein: CASSIPRADGDIQYF

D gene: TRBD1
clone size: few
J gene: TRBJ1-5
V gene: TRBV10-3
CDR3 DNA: TGTGCCACCTCAGAACAGGGGAGAGGGCAGCCCCAGCATTTT
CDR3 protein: CATSEQGRGQPQHF

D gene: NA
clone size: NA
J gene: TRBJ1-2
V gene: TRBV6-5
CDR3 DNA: TGTGCCAGCAGTTACTCAGCCGGGTTCTCCTATGGCTACACCTTC
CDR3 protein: CASSYSAGFSYGYTF

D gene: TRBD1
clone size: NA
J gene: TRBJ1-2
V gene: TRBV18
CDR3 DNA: TGTGCCAGCTCACCAGGCATAGCACAGGGGACTCGTCTCGGCTACACCTTC
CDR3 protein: CASSPGIAQGTRLGYTF

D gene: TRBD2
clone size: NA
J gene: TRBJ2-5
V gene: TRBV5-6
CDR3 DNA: TGTGCCAGCAGCTCCACCGGGAGGGGCGGTGGAGAGACCCAGTACTTC
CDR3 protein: CASSSTGRGGGETQYF

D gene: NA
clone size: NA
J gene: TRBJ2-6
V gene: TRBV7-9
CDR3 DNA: TGTGCCAGCCGAAACCAGGGGAATGCAGGGGCCAACGTCCTGACTTTC
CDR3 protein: CASRNQGNAGANVLTF